This is a list of T cell receptor beta chains from one sample in a study of shared clonotypes between healthy human individuals. Method: immunoSEQ multiplex PCR; TCRdb's copy keeps in-frame clones and lacks some. The sample holds millions of clones; approximately 94% are singletons and the top ten take roughly 1.1%. Sequenced input: naive CD8+ T cells sorted from blood. The source of these receptors is a young man in good health. Each CDR3 is given with its conserved first and last residue. Fields, in order: J gene, D gene, V gene, clone size, CDR3 DNA, CDR3 protein. D genes are given only for firm matches. Part of the rows lack a size; the others show once, few, many or a class for expanded clones.

>TRBJ2-7|.|TRBV27|.
TGTGCCAGCAGTTCAGGATACAGCTCCTACGAGCAGTACTTC
CASSSGYSSYEQYF
>TRBJ2-5|.|TRBV9|.
TGTGCCAGCAGCGTGGAGACTAGTGTTGGGGAGACCCAGTACTTC
CASSVETSVGETQYF
>TRBJ1-2|TRBD1|TRBV28|.
TGTGCCAGCAGCAACTCGCCAGGGGGCTCTGGCTACACCTTC
CASSNSPGGSGYTF
>TRBJ1-1|TRBD1|TRBV13|.
TGTGCCAGCAGCCCCGACCCCAGCCGACAGGGGAACACTGAAGCTTTCTTT
CASSPDPSRQGNTEAFF
>TRBJ1-6|.|TRBV4-3|once
TGCGCCAGCAGCCAAGATCCCTACGGGTTGCCCCTCCACTTT
CASSQDPYGLPLHF
>TRBJ2-2|.|TRBV5-4|.
TGTGCCAGCAGCCCGCAACAGGTCGGGGAGCTGTTTTTT
CASSPQQVGELFF
>TRBJ1-2|.|TRBV7-6|.
TGTGCCAGCAGCTTAGAGGGGAACCTACAGGTGTTTAACTATGGCTACACCTTC
CASSLEGNLQVFNYGYTF
>TRBJ2-7|.|TRBV7-9|.
TGTGCCAGCAGCCGGAGGCAGGACGAGCAGTACTTC
CASSRRQDEQYF
>TRBJ1-5|.|TRBV28|.
TGTGCCAGCAGTTCGTCATCAGGGGCTCAGCCCCAGCATTTT
CASSSSSGAQPQHF
>TRBJ2-2|.|TRBV7-9|once
TGTGCCAGCAGCTCCGCTCGGGGGGAGCTGTTTTTT
CASSSARGELFF
>TRBJ2-7|.|TRBV7-2|.
TGTGCCAGCAGCTTAGTTCCGGGGGACTACGAGCAGTACTTC
CASSLVPGDYEQYF
>TRBJ2-5|.|TRBV13|.
TGTGCCAGCAGCTCCCCTAGACTAGAGGGGAAAGAGACCCAGTACTTC
CASSSPRLEGKETQYF
>TRBJ2-3|TRBD2|TRBV4-1|.
TGCGCCAGCAGGGATAGCGGGGCCGCAGATACGCAGTATTTT
CASRDSGAADTQYF
>TRBJ2-5|TRBD2|TRBV6-6|.
TGTGCCAGCAGTTTCAATCTAGCGGGAGAGGAGACCCAGTACTTC
CASSFNLAGEETQYF
>TRBJ2-7|.|TRBV5-1|.
TGCGCCAGCAGCTTGAAAACATCCTACGAGCAGTACTTC
CASSLKTSYEQYF
>TRBJ2-3|.|TRBV5-8|once
TGTGCCAGCAGCCCTCTAACGTTGGTTACAGATACGCAGTATTTT
CASSPLTLVTDTQYF
>TRBJ1-6|.|TRBV7-9|.
TGTGCCTGGGACGGGAGCTCCTATAATTCACCCCTCCACTTT
CAWDGSSYNSPLHF
>TRBJ2-7|.|TRBV11-2|.
TGTGCCAGCAGCTGGGGTCCGGGATACGGAGTTTTGGAGTTGTACGAGCAGTACTTC
CASSWGPGYGVLELYEQYF
>TRBJ2-7|.|TRBV27|.
TGTGCCAGCAGTTTTGTGGGGACCTCCTACGAGCAGTACTTC
CASSFVGTSYEQYF
>TRBJ2-7|.|TRBV4-3|.
TGCGCCAGCAGTCCGGAGGGCTGGTCAAACGAGCAGTACTTC
CASSPEGWSNEQYF
>TRBJ1-5|.|TRBV27|.
TGTGCCAGCAGTTTACGGGACTCACATCAGCCCCAGCATTTT
CASSLRDSHQPQHF
>TRBJ2-6|.|TRBV15|.
TGTGCCACCAAAAGGGCATTCGGGGGACTCACTGGGGCCAACGTCCTGACTTTC
CATKRAFGGLTGANVLTF
>TRBJ2-4|.|TRBV5-6|.
TGTGCCAGCAGTCCTCCACCACTAGTGGAAGCGGGCATTCAGTACTTC
CASSPPPLVEAGIQYF
>TRBJ1-2|.|TRBV5-1|.
TGCGCCAGCAGCCCGGACGGAGCTAACTATGGCTACACCTTC
CASSPDGANYGYTF
>TRBJ2-7|.|TRBV2|.
TGTGCCAGCAGTGTTGGGAGAACCTACGAGCAGTACTTC
CASSVGRTYEQYF
>TRBJ2-2|.|TRBV4-1|once
TGCGCCAGCAGCCATCCCATTGGAGGGAGTGGCGGGGAGCTGTTTTTT
CASSHPIGGSGGELFF
>TRBJ1-2|.|TRBV5-6|.
TGTGCCAGCAGCTTGGTTGGGGATCTATATGGCTACACCTTC
CASSLVGDLYGYTF
>TRBJ2-7|TRBD2|TRBV6-6|.
TGTGCCAGCAGCTGGGGTAGCGGGGCGGGGTACGAGCAGTACTTC
CASSWGSGAGYEQYF
>TRBJ1-1|TRBD1|TRBV27|.
TGTGCCAGCAGTTTACTCGGGACAGGTGGAACGAACACTGAAGCTTTCTTT
CASSLLGTGGTNTEAFF
>TRBJ1-5|.|TRBV15|.
TGTGCCACCAGCAGAGACCAGGGTGGACAGCCCCAGCATTTT
CATSRDQGGQPQHF
>TRBJ1-2|.|TRBV28|.
TGTGCCAGCAGTCACAACTCCGGGACGTCGTACGGGGTCTATGGCTACACCTTC
CASSHNSGTSYGVYGYTF
>TRBJ1-2|.|TRBV5-6|.
TGTGCCAGCAGCTTGGGCGTCGGCGGCTGGCTCTATGGCTACACCTTC
CASSLGVGGWLYGYTF
>TRBJ2-7|.|TRBV19|once
TGTGCCAGTAGCCCAGCGGCAGATGGGTACGAGCAGTACTTC
CASSPAADGYEQYF
>TRBJ2-7|.|TRBV6-5|.
TGTGCCAGCAGTTACTCGACGGGAGAGACCTCCTACGAGCAGTACTTC
CASSYSTGETSYEQYF
>TRBJ1-5|.|TRBV6-1|.
TGTGCCAGCAGGGAAGACCGGGACCCCAGGGGCAATCAGCCCCAGCATTTT
CASREDRDPRGNQPQHF
>TRBJ2-5|.|TRBV2|.
TGTGCCAGCAGTGCAGGGGATCGAGAGACCCAGTACTTC
CASSAGDRETQYF
>TRBJ1-5|.|TRBV7-6|.
TGTGCCAGCAGCTGGTCAAATCAGCCCCAGCATTTT
CASSWSNQPQHF
>TRBJ2-1|TRBD1|TRBV6-1|.
TGTGCCAGCAGTGAAACAGGGGGCGATGCCTACAATGAGCAGTTCTTC
CASSETGGDAYNEQFF
>TRBJ2-7|TRBD1|TRBV4-1|.
TGCGCCAGCAGCCTAGGGACAGGGACCCCCTCTTTTTTC
CASSLGTGTPSFF
>TRBJ2-5|TRBD2|TRBV5-1|.
TGCGCCAGCAGCTTGGTGCCTAGCGGGGGCGGCGTGGAGACCCAGTACTTC
CASSLVPSGGGVETQYF
>TRBJ1-5|.|TRBV28|.
TGTGCCAGCAGTTTAAGGGCAGACAATCAGCCCCAGCATTTT
CASSLRADNQPQHF
>TRBJ2-1|TRBD1|TRBV6-5|.
TGTGCCAGCAGTTACTCGAAGGGTCACAGGGGGTATGAGCAGTTCTTC
CASSYSKGHRGYEQFF
>TRBJ1-1|.|TRBV11-2|.
TGTGCCAGCAGCTTAGATGGGTCCTCGAACACTGAAGCTTTCTTT
CASSLDGSSNTEAFF
>TRBJ2-1|TRBD2|TRBV5-4|once
TGTGCCAGCAGCATACAGACTAGCGGGGGAGGCAATGAGCAGTTCTTC
CASSIQTSGGGNEQFF
>TRBJ1-1|.|TRBV4-3|.
TGCGCCAGCAGCCAAGGTACAGGGTTCACTGAAGCTTTCTTT
CASSQGTGFTEAFF
>TRBJ2-1|TRBD1|TRBV7-9|.
TGTGCCAGCAGCTCAAGACAGGGCCAGGGTGAGCAGTTCTTC
CASSSRQGQGEQFF
>TRBJ1-2|.|TRBV28|.
TGTGCCAGCGCACCTGGGGGTTCCGTCTATGGCTACACCTTC
CASAPGGSVYGYTF
>TRBJ2-1|.|TRBV5-6|.
TGTGCCAGCAGCCCTACCGGACATTCCTACAATGAGCAGTTCTTC
CASSPTGHSYNEQFF
>TRBJ2-7|.|TRBV6-1|.
TGTGCCACCGGCCCGTACTTATCCTACGAGCAGTACTTC
CATGPYLSYEQYF
>TRBJ1-4|.|TRBV7-7|.
TGTGCTAGCAGCTATCGGCGGAATGAAAAACTGTTTTTT
CASSYRRNEKLFF
>TRBJ1-4|.|TRBV2|.
TGTGCCAGCAGTGAATGGGGGGGCACTAATGAAAAACTGTTTTTT
CASSEWGGTNEKLFF
>TRBJ1-1|.|TRBV27|.
TGTGCCAGCAGTTTGGGGGGCTCCACTGAAGCTTTCTTT
CASSLGGSTEAFF
>TRBJ1-2|.|TRBV5-1|.
TGCGCCAGCAGCGGGACCCTGACGGCTAACTATGGCTACACCTTC
CASSGTLTANYGYTF
>TRBJ2-7|.|TRBV7-9|.
TGTGCCAGCAGCTCCCTCGATGAGGGTACCTACGAGCAGTACTTC
CASSSLDEGTYEQYF
>TRBJ2-7|TRBD2|TRBV5-1|.
TGCGCCAGCAGCAAAGGACTAGCGGGAGAAGACGAGCAGTACTTC
CASSKGLAGEDEQYF